The TCR beta chain described here comes from a study of cytomegalovirus exposure and HLA in healthy donors. Study results and caveats: According to an earlier analysis, most TCR beta V segments yielded productive rearrangements about 90% or about 30% of the time.

The PCR used 60 Vbeta and 13 Jbeta primers. Assay used: immunoSEQ multiplex PCR; TCRdb lists only in-frame clones, some missing. The repertoire holds about 210,000 clones, with around 82% as singletons. V was cut by 5 bases and J by 3 bases, with 7 bases left in between. Germline V lookup: CDR1 MDHEN, CDR2 SYDVKM. This CDR3 has 12 amino acids. This clone was observed a handful of times. The antigen remains undetermined. The chain joins TRBV28 to TRBJ1-1; D is unresolved. The source of this sequence is a middle-aged man in good health and CMV-seropositive. The sequencing sample was made of PBMCs. Written as DNA, the CDR3 is TGTGCCAGCAGTCCCGTTGACACTGAAGCTTTCTTT. It encodes CASSPVDTEAFF. The full variable domain, completed using reference TRBV28 and TRBJ1-1, is DVKVTQSSRYLVKRTGEKVFLECVQDMDHENMFWYRQDPGLGLRLIYFSYDVKMKEKGDIPEGYSVSREKKERFSLILESASTNQTSMYLCASSPVDTEAFFGQGTRLTVV.